This is a list of T cell receptor beta chains from one sample in a study of blood T cells in healthy people across ages. TCRdb processed the 5' RACE reads anew with MiXCR; each CDR3 protein has one entry. The sample lists some 1,000,000 distinct CDR3 sequences, less than 25% occurring once. This sample was shared with a second study, whose subject was T cells of mothers and their children.

The sequencing input was blood. These TCRs come from a girl aged 2 to 9 in good health. The CDR3 runs from the conserved cysteine through the conserved F or W. D genes are given only for firm matches. Size is omitted from some rows. Given values are once, few, many or a class for expanded clones.

j_gene	d_gene	abundance	v_gene	CDR3nt	CDR3aa
TRBJ2-7	-	-	TRBV5-6	TGTGCCAGCAGCTTTTCCGGATCAGGAGGGAGGGAGCAGTACTTC	CASSFSGSGGREQYF
TRBJ1-1	-	-	TRBV6-5	TGTGCCAGCAGTTGGCAGGGGATCGTCACTGAAGCTTTCTTT	CASSWQGIVTEAFF
TRBJ2-7	-	-	TRBV6-5	TGTGCCAGCAGTTACTCACGGGTGAGGGGTTTCTACGAGCAGTACTTC	CASSYSRVRGFYEQYF
TRBJ2-3	TRBD1	few	TRBV28	TGTGCCAGCGTCCGGGACAGGGGAACCACAGATACGCAGTATTTT	CASVRDRGTTDTQYF
TRBJ1-2	-	few	TRBV7-2	TGTGCCAGCAGCCGCGACAGATATGGCTACACCTTC	CASSRDRYGYTF
TRBJ2-5	TRBD2	-	TRBV7-8	TGTGCCAGCAGCTTAGTTTTTTTGCGGGGGGACATGTTGGCGACCCAGTACTTC	CASSLVFLRGDMLATQYF
TRBJ1-4	-	-	TRBV10-3	TGTGCCATCAGTGAGCAGGGGCCAACTAATGAAAAACTGTTTTTT	CAISEQGPTNEKLFF
TRBJ2-7	-	-	TRBV21-1	TGTGCCAGCAGCAAAGCGCGGCAGGGGTTCGACGAGCAGTACTTC	CASSKARQGFDEQYF
TRBJ1-4	-	-	TRBV4-2	TGTGCCAGCAGCCAAGATGGCAGCCCCGGGGCTAATGAAAAACTGTTTTTT	CASSQDGSPGANEKLFF
TRBJ1-4	TRBD1	-	TRBV7-9	TGTGCCAGCAGCTTAAGGCCGACAGGGGGTAGAGAAAAACTGTTTTTT	CASSLRPTGGREKLFF
TRBJ2-1	TRBD2	few	TRBV29-1	TGCAGCGTTGGCCGGACTAGCGGGAGCGACAATGAGCAGTTCTTC	CSVGRTSGSDNEQFF
TRBJ1-6	TRBD1	few	TRBV25-1	TGTGCCAGCACCGGACAGGGGGCGTCCTATAATTCACCCCTCCACTTT	CASTGQGASYNSPLHF
TRBJ2-6	-	-	TRBV6-2/TRBV6-3	TGTGCCAGCACCCAGACGGGCTCTGGGGCCAACGTCCTGACTTTC	CASTQTGSGANVLTF
TRBJ2-5	TRBD2	few	TRBV19	TGTGCCAGTAGTACCTTGACTAGCGGGGGCCCGGAAACCCAGTACTTC	CASSTLTSGGPETQYF
TRBJ2-5	TRBD1	-	TRBV11-2	TGTGCCAGCAGCCCCCCATGGGACAGGGAGACCCAGTACTTC	CASSPPWDRETQYF
TRBJ1-1	-	-	TRBV6-5	TGTGCCAGCAGTTCCCCTCTTAGCCGAGTGGGTGAAGCTTTCTTT	CASSSPLSRVGEAFF
TRBJ2-3	-	many	TRBV29-1	TGCAGCGTTGAAGAGGGGGGCACAGATACGCAGTATTTT	CSVEEGGTDTQYF
TRBJ2-1	-	-	TRBV7-8	TGTGCCAGCAGCAGAAGGGACGATGAGCAGTTCTTC	CASSRRDDEQFF
TRBJ2-7	-	-	TRBV29-1	TGCAGCGTAAACAAAGGATTGGAGCAGTACTTC	CSVNKGLEQYF
TRBJ2-3	-	-	TRBV11-1	TGTGCCAGCAGCTTAGAAGCCTCGAGGGCAGATACGCAGTATTTT	CASSLEASRADTQYF
TRBJ1-2	-	-	TRBV20-1	TGCAGTGCTATTCCCGGGATGTCCTATGGCTACACCTTC	CSAIPGMSYGYTF
TRBJ1-2	TRBD1	-	TRBV29-1	TGCAGCGTTCGGACAGGGAAGGGCTACACCTTC	CSVRTGKGYTF
TRBJ2-1	-	few	TRBV12-5	TGTGCTAGTGGGCACGGAGGGGATGAGCAGTTCTTC	CASGHGGDEQFF
TRBJ2-3	TRBD2	few	TRBV3-1	TGTGCCAGCAGCCAATTACCAGCGGGGGGGCAAGATACGCAGTATTTT	CASSQLPAGGQDTQYF
TRBJ1-3	TRBD1	few	TRBV2	TGTGCCAGCACGGGCAGACAGGGGGCCATAATTGGAAACACCATATATTTT	CASTGRQGAIIGNTIYF